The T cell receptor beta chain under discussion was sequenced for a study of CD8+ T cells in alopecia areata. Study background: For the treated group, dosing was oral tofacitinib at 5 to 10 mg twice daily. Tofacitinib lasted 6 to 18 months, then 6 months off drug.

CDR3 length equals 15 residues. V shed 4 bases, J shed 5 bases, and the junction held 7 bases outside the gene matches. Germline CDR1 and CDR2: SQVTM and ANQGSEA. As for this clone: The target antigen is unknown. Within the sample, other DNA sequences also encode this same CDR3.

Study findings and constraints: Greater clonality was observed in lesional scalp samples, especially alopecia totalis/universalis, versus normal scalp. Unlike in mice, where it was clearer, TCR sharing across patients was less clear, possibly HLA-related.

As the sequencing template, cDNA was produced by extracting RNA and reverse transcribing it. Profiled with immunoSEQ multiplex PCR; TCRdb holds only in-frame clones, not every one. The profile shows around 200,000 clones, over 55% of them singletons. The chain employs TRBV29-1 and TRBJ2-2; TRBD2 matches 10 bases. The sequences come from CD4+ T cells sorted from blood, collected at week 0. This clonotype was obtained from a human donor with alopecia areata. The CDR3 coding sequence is TGCAGCGTTGGGCGAACTAGCGGGGTAACCGGGGAGCTGTTTTTT. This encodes CSVGRTSGVTGELFF.